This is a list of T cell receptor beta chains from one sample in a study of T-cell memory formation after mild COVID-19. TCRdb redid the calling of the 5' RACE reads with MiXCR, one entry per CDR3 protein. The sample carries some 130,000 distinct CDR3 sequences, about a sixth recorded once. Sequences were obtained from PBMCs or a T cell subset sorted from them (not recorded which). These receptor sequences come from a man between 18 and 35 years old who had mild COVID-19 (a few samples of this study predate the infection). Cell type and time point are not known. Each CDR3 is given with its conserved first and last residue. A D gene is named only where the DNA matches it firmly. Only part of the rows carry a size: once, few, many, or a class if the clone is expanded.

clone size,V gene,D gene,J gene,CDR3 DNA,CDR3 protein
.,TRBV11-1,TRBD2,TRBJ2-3,TGTGCCAGCAGCTTTGGTTTAGCGGGGGGCGCAGATACGCAGTATTTT,CASSFGLAGGADTQYF
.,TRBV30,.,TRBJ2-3,TGTGCCTGGAGCGGGCGGGGGCAACCCCAGTTCACAGATACGCAGTATTTT,CAWSGRGQPQFTDTQYF
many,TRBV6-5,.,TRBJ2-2,TGTGCCAGCAGTTGGGGTCTGTTTTTT,CASSWGLFF
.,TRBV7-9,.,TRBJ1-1,TGTGCCAGCAGCTTAGGGCTCACTGAAGCTTTCTTT,CASSLGLTEAFF
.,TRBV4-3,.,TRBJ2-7,TGCGCCAGCAGCCCCGATTTGGGGTCTCCCTACGGGCAGTACTTC,CASSPDLGSPYGQYF
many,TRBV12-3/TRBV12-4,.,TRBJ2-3,TGTGCCAGCAGGTCGGACAGACCAAGCACAGATACGCAGTATTTT,CASRSDRPSTDTQYF
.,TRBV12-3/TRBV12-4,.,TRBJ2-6,TGTGCCAGCAGTTGGGACGCAGGAGCAGGGGCCAACGTCCTGACTTTC,CASSWDAGAGANVLTF
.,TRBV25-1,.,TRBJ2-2,TGTGCCAGCAGTGTACCAGTGGGTGGTGGTTTGAACACCGGGGAGCTGTTTTTT,CASSVPVGGGLNTGELFF
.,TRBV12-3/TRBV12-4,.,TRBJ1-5,TGTGCCAGCAGTTTAGGCGGGTATAGCAATCAGCCCCAGCATTTT,CASSLGGYSNQPQHF
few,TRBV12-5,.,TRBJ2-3,TGTGCTAGTGGTTTGGTACAGACCACAGATACGCAGTATTTT,CASGLVQTTDTQYF
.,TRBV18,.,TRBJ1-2,TGTGCCAGCTCACGGGAGTCGGGGACCAACTATGGCTACACCTTC,CASSRESGTNYGYTF
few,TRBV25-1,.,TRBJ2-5,TGTGCCAGCAGTAGAGACAGGCCTCCGCAAGAGACCCAGTACTTC,CASSRDRPPQETQYF
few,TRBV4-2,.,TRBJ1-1,TGTGCCAGCAGCCAAGATGCGGGGGCTTTCTTT,CASSQDAGAFF
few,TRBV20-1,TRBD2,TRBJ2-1,TGCAGTGCTAATAGCGGGGCATGGATGGAGCAGTTCTTC,CSANSGAWMEQFF
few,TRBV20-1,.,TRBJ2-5,TGCAGTGCTAGAGATCGGGAGACCCAGTACTTC,CSARDRETQYF
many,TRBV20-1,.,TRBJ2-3,TGCAGTGCCGCATCCGGTTCAGATACGCAGTATTTT,CSAASGSDTQYF
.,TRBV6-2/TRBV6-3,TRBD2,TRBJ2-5,TGTGCCAGCAGTTGGGGCCAGGGAGGGGAGACCCAGTACTTC,CASSWGQGGETQYF
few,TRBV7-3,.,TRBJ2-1,TGTGCCAGCAGCTCCACCCCGGACAATGAGCAGTTCTTC,CASSSTPDNEQFF
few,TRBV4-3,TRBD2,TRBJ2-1,TGCGCCAGCAGCCGGGGACTAGCTAATGAGCAGTTCTTC,CASSRGLANEQFF
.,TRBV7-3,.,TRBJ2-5,TGTGCCAGCAGCTTAAGTCCCAGCGCAAAGACCCAGTACTTC,CASSLSPSAKTQYF
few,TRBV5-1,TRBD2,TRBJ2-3,TGCGCCAGCAGCCTTAGCGGGGCAAAAACAGATACGCAGTATTTT,CASSLSGAKTDTQYF
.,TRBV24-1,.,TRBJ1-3,TGTGCCACCGAAGAGGCCACAGCCTCTGGAAACACCATATATTTT,CATEEATASGNTIYF
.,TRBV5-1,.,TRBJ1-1,TGCGCCAGCAGCTTAAGTATCCAGGGCGAGGCTTTCTTT,CASSLSIQGEAFF
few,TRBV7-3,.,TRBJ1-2,TGTGCCAGCAGCTTGGGTGACAGGAACGCTGGCTACACCTTC,CASSLGDRNAGYTF
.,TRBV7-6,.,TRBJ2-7,TGTGCCAGCAGCTTAGGGGTTGGAGAAGACTACGAGCAGTACTTC,CASSLGVGEDYEQYF
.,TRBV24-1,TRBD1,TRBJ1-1,TGTGCCACCAGTGATTACAGGGGAACTGCTTTCTTT,CATSDYRGTAFF
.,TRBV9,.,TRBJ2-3,TGTGCCAGCAGTCCCGTAGAGCGGAGCACAGATACGCAGTATTTT,CASSPVERSTDTQYF